Listed below are T cell receptor beta chains from one sample, sequenced in a study of blood T cell repertoires in COVID-19. Sequencing used immunoSEQ multiplex PCR; TCRdb keeps in-frame clones, though not all of them. The sample records tens of thousands of clones, 65% to 90% being singletons. The sample taken for sequencing was peripheral blood. All receptors derive from a man aged 55 to 70 with acute or convalescent COVID-19. Both conserved end residues are part of each CDR3. A D gene is named only where the DNA matches it firmly. Clone size is stated in some rows and not others, as once, few, many or a class when expanded.

d_call: TRBD2
clone_size: -
j_call: TRBJ2-2
v_call: TRBV7-6
cdr3_aa: CASSSRGGYTGELFF
cdr3_nt: TGTGCCAGCAGCTCCCGGGGGGGATACACCGGGGAGCTGTTTTTT

d_call: -
clone_size: -
j_call: TRBJ1-5
v_call: TRBV4-1
cdr3_aa: CASSQAGRGDQPQHF
cdr3_nt: TGCGCCAGCAGCCAAGCCGGGAGGGGAGATCAGCCCCAGCATTTT

d_call: -
clone_size: -
j_call: TRBJ2-7
v_call: TRBV19
cdr3_aa: CASSNIDRTYEQYF
cdr3_nt: TGTGCCAGTAGTAATATAGACAGGACCTACGAGCAGTACTTC

d_call: TRBD2
clone_size: -
j_call: TRBJ2-5
v_call: TRBV6-5
cdr3_aa: CASSPAASGGETQYF
cdr3_nt: TGTGCCAGCAGTCCGGCGGCTAGCGGGGGTGAGACCCAGTACTTC

d_call: -
clone_size: -
j_call: TRBJ2-1
v_call: TRBV7-8
cdr3_aa: CASTHRGGNEQFF
cdr3_nt: TGTGCCAGCACCCACAGGGGAGGCAATGAGCAGTTCTTC

d_call: TRBD1
clone_size: -
j_call: TRBJ2-7
v_call: TRBV14
cdr3_aa: CASSQDWTGPYEQYF
cdr3_nt: TGTGCCAGCAGCCAAGACTGGACAGGTCCCTACGAGCAGTACTTC

d_call: -
clone_size: few
j_call: TRBJ2-2
v_call: TRBV4-1
cdr3_aa: CASSQSPSGSGGELFF
cdr3_nt: TGCGCCAGCAGCCAATCGCCGTCCGGGTCTGGCGGGGAGCTGTTTTTT

d_call: -
clone_size: -
j_call: TRBJ2-3
v_call: TRBV19
cdr3_aa: CASRNGVLGDTQYF
cdr3_nt: TGTGCCAGTAGGAACGGAGTGTTGGGAGATACGCAGTATTTT

d_call: -
clone_size: -
j_call: TRBJ2-1
v_call: TRBV7-2
cdr3_aa: CASSPSRVEGNEQFF
cdr3_nt: TGTGCCAGCAGCCCTTCACGAGTGGAGGGGAATGAGCAGTTCTTC

d_call: TRBD2
clone_size: -
j_call: TRBJ2-1
v_call: TRBV9
cdr3_aa: CASSPLDAGGIGGRAHNEQFF
cdr3_nt: TGTGCCAGCAGCCCCCTGGACGCCGGAGGGATCGGCGGGAGGGCGCACAATGAGCAGTTCTTC

d_call: -
clone_size: few
j_call: TRBJ1-5
v_call: TRBV18
cdr3_aa: CASSPGQNQPQHF
cdr3_nt: TGTGCCAGCTCACCAGGACAGAATCAGCCCCAGCATTTT

d_call: TRBD2
clone_size: -
j_call: TRBJ2-2
v_call: TRBV19
cdr3_aa: CASSRRGSAGELFF
cdr3_nt: TGTGCCAGTAGTCGGCGGGGGTCGGCCGGGGAGCTGTTTTTT

d_call: TRBD1
clone_size: -
j_call: TRBJ1-4
v_call: TRBV11-2
cdr3_aa: CASSLGWGQGQKLFF
cdr3_nt: TGTGCCAGCAGCTTAGGGTGGGGACAGGGCCAAAAACTGTTTTTT

d_call: TRBD1
clone_size: -
j_call: TRBJ1-4
v_call: TRBV10-3
cdr3_aa: CAISEPRQGREKLFF
cdr3_nt: TGTGCCATCAGTGAGCCCCGACAGGGGAGAGAAAAACTGTTTTTT

d_call: -
clone_size: once
j_call: TRBJ1-5
v_call: TRBV19
cdr3_aa: CASRGLWTAPGIKPQHF
cdr3_nt: TGTGCCAGTAGGGGTCTTTGGACAGCCCCCGGAATCAAGCCCCAGCATTTT

d_call: TRBD1
clone_size: -
j_call: TRBJ2-5
v_call: TRBV11-3
cdr3_aa: CASSFRTGTQETQYF
cdr3_nt: TGTGCCAGCAGCTTCCGGACAGGAACGCAAGAGACCCAGTACTTC

d_call: -
clone_size: few
j_call: TRBJ1-5
v_call: TRBV7-2
cdr3_aa: CASSPRTIDQPQHF
cdr3_nt: TGTGCCAGCAGCCCCAGGACAATCGATCAGCCCCAGCATTTT

d_call: -
clone_size: once
j_call: TRBJ1-2
v_call: TRBV20-1
cdr3_aa: CSARDRGYTF
cdr3_nt: TGCAGTGCCAGAGACAGAGGCTACACCTTC

d_call: -
clone_size: -
j_call: TRBJ1-1
v_call: TRBV19
cdr3_aa: CASSIGRAPANTEAFF
cdr3_nt: TGTGCCAGTAGTATAGGCAGGGCCCCCGCGAACACTGAAGCTTTCTTT

d_call: -
clone_size: once
j_call: TRBJ2-1
v_call: TRBV15
cdr3_aa: CATSPGGGRVNNEQFF
cdr3_nt: TGTGCCACCAGCCCGGGGGGCGGGAGAGTTAACAATGAGCAGTTCTTC

d_call: -
clone_size: -
j_call: TRBJ1-2
v_call: TRBV2
cdr3_aa: CASMPPGDGGYTF
cdr3_nt: TGTGCCAGCATGCCCCCAGGGGACGGCGGCTACACCTTC

d_call: -
clone_size: few
j_call: TRBJ2-4
v_call: TRBV27
cdr3_aa: CASRALGDIENIQYF
cdr3_nt: TGTGCCAGCAGAGCCCTAGGGGACATTGAAAACATTCAGTACTTC

d_call: -
clone_size: -
j_call: TRBJ1-2
v_call: TRBV28
cdr3_aa: CASGLSYGYTF
cdr3_nt: TGTGCCAGCGGGCTTTCCTATGGCTACACCTTC

d_call: -
clone_size: -
j_call: TRBJ2-6
v_call: TRBV5-5
cdr3_aa: CASSLPRVSGANVLTF
cdr3_nt: TGTGCCAGCAGCTTGCCCAGGGTTTCTGGGGCCAACGTCCTGACTTTC

d_call: -
clone_size: few
j_call: TRBJ1-2
v_call: TRBV2
cdr3_aa: CASVSGRANYGYTF
cdr3_nt: TGTGCCAGCGTCTCTGGCAGGGCAAACTATGGCTACACCTTC

d_call: -
clone_size: -
j_call: TRBJ2-4
v_call: TRBV18
cdr3_aa: CASSPPNTGRLTKNIQYF
cdr3_nt: TGTGCCAGCTCACCACCCAACACAGGGCGGTTAACCAAAAACATTCAGTACTTC

d_call: -
clone_size: -
j_call: TRBJ1-6
v_call: TRBV15
cdr3_aa: CATSRNRENSPLHF
cdr3_nt: TGTGCCACCAGCAGGAACAGGGAGAATTCACCCCTCCACTTT

d_call: -
clone_size: -
j_call: TRBJ1-5
v_call: TRBV5-1
cdr3_aa: CASSSGGNQPQHF
cdr3_nt: TGCGCCAGCAGCTCCGGGGGCAATCAGCCCCAGCATTTT

d_call: -
clone_size: -
j_call: TRBJ2-2
v_call: TRBV7-2
cdr3_aa: CASSLLGGGLTGELFF
cdr3_nt: TGTGCCAGCAGCTTACTTGGCGGAGGTTTGACCGGGGAGCTGTTTTTT

d_call: TRBD2
clone_size: -
j_call: TRBJ2-1
v_call: TRBV3-1/TRBV3-2
cdr3_aa: CASSQEMKRGQFF
cdr3_nt: TGTGCCAGCAGCCAAGAGATGAAGCGGGGTCAGTTCTTC

d_call: -
clone_size: -
j_call: TRBJ1-2
v_call: TRBV5-5
cdr3_aa: CASSEGAGEIYGYTF
cdr3_nt: TGTGCCAGCAGCGAAGGAGCAGGGGAAATCTATGGCTACACCTTC

d_call: TRBD2
clone_size: -
j_call: TRBJ2-5
v_call: TRBV7-6
cdr3_aa: CASSPTSGRVGPQYF
cdr3_nt: TGTGCCAGCAGCCCCACTAGCGGGAGAGTGGGGCCCCAGTACTTC

d_call: TRBD1
clone_size: -
j_call: TRBJ1-1
v_call: TRBV7-9
cdr3_aa: CASSFVQGWNTEAFF
cdr3_nt: TGTGCCAGCAGCTTTGTACAGGGGTGGAACACTGAAGCTTTCTTT

d_call: TRBD2
clone_size: -
j_call: TRBJ2-4
v_call: TRBV6-2/TRBV6-3
cdr3_aa: CASSRSGGAKNIQYF
cdr3_nt: TGTGCCAGCAGCCGTAGCGGGGGGGCCAAAAACATTCAGTACTTC

d_call: TRBD2
clone_size: -
j_call: TRBJ2-1
v_call: TRBV24-1
cdr3_aa: CATSDLMGGISSYNEQFF
cdr3_nt: TGTGCCACCAGTGATTTGATGGGGGGGATAAGCTCCTACAATGAGCAGTTCTTC

d_call: -
clone_size: -
j_call: TRBJ1-5
v_call: TRBV19
cdr3_aa: CASKLGFGNQPQHF
cdr3_nt: TGTGCCAGTAAGCTCGGGTTTGGGAATCAGCCCCAGCATTTT

d_call: -
clone_size: -
j_call: TRBJ2-7
v_call: TRBV19
cdr3_aa: CASSSAYEQYF
cdr3_nt: TGTGCCAGTAGTTCGGCCTACGAGCAGTACTTC

d_call: TRBD2
clone_size: -
j_call: TRBJ2-3
v_call: TRBV2
cdr3_aa: CASSDGLAGFVTDTQYF
cdr3_nt: TGTGCCAGCAGTGACGGACTAGCGGGGTTTGTAACAGATACGCAGTATTTT

d_call: TRBD1
clone_size: -
j_call: TRBJ2-7
v_call: TRBV4-2
cdr3_aa: CASSQHLQGASSYEQYF
cdr3_nt: TGTGCCAGCAGCCAACACTTACAGGGGGCTAGCTCCTACGAGCAGTACTTC

d_call: -
clone_size: -
j_call: TRBJ2-1
v_call: TRBV5-1
cdr3_aa: CASSGSSYNEQFF
cdr3_nt: TGCGCCAGCAGCGGGAGCTCCTACAATGAGCAGTTCTTC

d_call: -
clone_size: -
j_call: TRBJ1-5
v_call: TRBV27
cdr3_aa: CASSTRDNNQPQHF
cdr3_nt: TGTGCCAGCAGTACCCGGGACAACAATCAGCCCCAGCATTTT

d_call: TRBD1
clone_size: -
j_call: TRBJ2-1
v_call: TRBV6-5
cdr3_aa: CASLWDRGYNEQFF
cdr3_nt: TGTGCCAGTCTGTGGGACAGGGGCTACAATGAGCAGTTCTTC

d_call: TRBD1
clone_size: -
j_call: TRBJ2-1
v_call: TRBV15
cdr3_aa: CATSRGTGNSYNEQFF
cdr3_nt: TGTGCCACCAGCAGAGGGACAGGGAACTCCTACAATGAGCAGTTCTTC

d_call: TRBD1
clone_size: -
j_call: TRBJ2-2
v_call: TRBV6-6
cdr3_aa: CASSDRVNTGELFF
cdr3_nt: TGTGCCAGCAGCGACAGGGTAAACACCGGGGAGCTGTTTTTT

d_call: -
clone_size: -
j_call: TRBJ1-1
v_call: TRBV4-3
cdr3_aa: CASSQVLGGTEAFF
cdr3_nt: TGCGCCAGCAGCCAGGTCCTGGGGGGAACTGAAGCTTTCTTT

d_call: -
clone_size: -
j_call: TRBJ1-1
v_call: TRBV9
cdr3_aa: CASSVEAEGPWGTEAFF
cdr3_nt: TGTGCCAGCAGCGTAGAAGCGGAGGGGCCGTGGGGGACTGAAGCTTTCTTT

d_call: TRBD1
clone_size: -
j_call: TRBJ1-2
v_call: TRBV28
cdr3_aa: CASTRTGNYGYTF
cdr3_nt: TGTGCCAGCACCCGGACAGGGAACTATGGCTACACCTTC

d_call: TRBD1
clone_size: -
j_call: TRBJ2-7
v_call: TRBV28
cdr3_aa: CASSLSSGTGYNEQYF
cdr3_nt: TGTGCCAGCAGTCTAAGCTCCGGGACAGGGTATAACGAGCAGTACTTC

d_call: -
clone_size: -
j_call: TRBJ1-2
v_call: TRBV7-9
cdr3_aa: CASSLELGGGTF
cdr3_nt: TGTGCCAGCAGCTTAGAGTTGGGAGGGGGCACCTTC

d_call: TRBD1
clone_size: few
j_call: TRBJ1-2
v_call: TRBV6-2/TRBV6-3
cdr3_aa: CASSTPGQWGYTF
cdr3_nt: TGTGCCAGCAGTACTCCGGGACAGTGGGGCTACACCTTC

d_call: TRBD2
clone_size: -
j_call: TRBJ2-5
v_call: TRBV3-1/TRBV3-2
cdr3_aa: CASTPWGGETQYF
cdr3_nt: TGTGCCAGCACTCCCTGGGGGGGAGAGACCCAGTACTTC

d_call: -
clone_size: -
j_call: TRBJ2-3
v_call: TRBV4-1
cdr3_aa: CASSQDAAPTTDTQYF
cdr3_nt: TGCGCCAGCAGCCAAGATGCTGCTCCTACCACAGATACGCAGTATTTT